This passage covers 25 T cell receptor beta chains from one sample sequenced in a study of T-cell memory formation after mild COVID-19. TCRdb re-analysed the 5' RACE reads in MiXCR, keeping a single row per CDR3 protein. The sample yields 400,000 or so distinct CDR3 sequences, over 15% seen once. Sequenced sample: PBMCs or a T cell subset sorted from them (not recorded which). These TCRs come from an adult woman who had mild COVID-19 (a few samples of this study predate the infection). Cell type and time point are not known.

This clonotype has more than one count but fewer than ten. One end of the junction is discordant with germline, which a read error may explain. The chain combines TRBV6-5 with TRBJ1-4; D ambiguous. The CDR3 sequence is 13 residues long. Germline CDR1 MNHEY, CDR2 SVGAGI. The CDR3 region is CATSWGPNEKLFF. Here the CDR3 DNA reads TGTGCCACCAGTTGGGGTCCGAATGAAAAACTGTTTTTT.

This chain uses TRBV5-1 with TRBJ1-2; D might be TRBD1 (6 bases). The V gene's germline CDR1 is SGHRS and CDR2 YFSETQ. V gave up 4 bases and J gave up 4 bases, with 14 bases separating them. The CDR3 runs 14 residues. The chain's CDR3 is CASSHGTNAYGYTF. As DNA, the CDR3 is TGCGCCAGCAGCCATGGGACAAACGCCTATGGCTACACCTTC.

Only a few counts were recorded for this clonotype. V is TRBV30 and J is TRBJ1-2; maybe TRBD1 (5 bases). The germline V and J ends were trimmed by 0 bases and 7 bases, with 9 bases remaining between them. The CDR3 sequence is 12 residues long. Germline CDR1 and CDR2: GTSNPN and SVGIG (reference sequence). CDR3 coding DNA: TGTGCCTGGAGTGTTACAGGAGCTGGCTACACCTTC. Protein: CAWSVTGAGYTF.

A few counts support this clonotype. This sequence joins TRBV12-3 or TRBV12-4 and TRBJ2-7; the D is unclear. CDR3 length: 15 residues. V lost 0 bases to trimming and J lost 3 bases, with 12 bases between them. CDR3 region: CASSLAEGSNYEQYF. The DNA for the CDR3 is TGTGCCAGCAGTTTAGCAGAAGGGTCCAACTACGAGCAGTACTTC.

This clonotype was counted a single time. This sequence joins TRBV7-2 and TRBJ1-1; 8 bases fit TRBD1. After removal of 5 bases from V and 5 bases from J, the junction contained 13 bases not matched to a gene. This CDR3 comprises 16 residues. Germline CDR1 SGHTA, CDR2 FQGNSA. CDR3 bases: TGTGCCAGCAGCACCGCTCCTCAGGGGGCTGGAACTGAAGCTTTCTTT. Residues: CASSTAPQGAGTEAFF. The full variable domain, with the rest looked up from reference TRBV7-2 and TRBJ1-1, is GAGVSQSPSNKVTEKGKDVELRCDPISGHTALYWYRQSLGQGLEFLIYFQGNSAPDKSGLPSDRFSAERTGGSVSTLTIQRTQQEDSAVYLCASSTAPQGAGTEAFFGQGTRLTVV.

This clonotype was recorded a few times. The rearrangement links TRBV27 to TRBJ1-4; D is uncertain. The CDR3 spans 15 residues. V was trimmed by 3 bases and J by 1 base, leaving 9 bases between them. The germline V gene has CDR1 MNHEY and CDR2 SMNVEV (reference sequence). This CDR3 is CASSFTAGTNEKLFF. CDR3 DNA sequence: TGTGCCAGCAGTTTTACTGCCGGAACTAATGAAAAACTGTTTTTT.

This clonotype was seen a handful of times. This rearrangement joins TRBV24-1 to TRBJ2-3, with a tentative D call TRBD2 (6 bases). The CDR3 spans 16 residues. CDR1 KGHDR and CDR2 SFDVKD come from the germline V gene. V was clipped by 3 bases and J by 4 bases, with 16 bases between them. In DNA, the CDR3 is TGTGCCACCAGTGATCGGGACGGAGGAGGGTCAGATACGCAGTATTTT. Residues: CATSDRDGGGSDTQYF.

The chain has TRBV12-3 or TRBV12-4 and TRBJ2-6; 12 nucleotides agree with TRBD1. V gave up 5 bases and J gave up 4 bases; unmatched junction bases: 9. CDR3 length equals 18 residues. For the CDR3, the DNA is TGTGCCAGCAGTCTCCCGGGACAGGGGGCGCGGGGGGCCAACGTCCTGACTTTC. It translates to CASSLPGQGARGANVLTF.

The chain combines TRBV18 with TRBJ2-1; the D gene could be TRBD1 or TRBD2 (6 bases each). The V gene's germline CDR1 is KGHSH and CDR2 LQKENI. The ends were cut back, 2 bases at V and 5 bases at J, with 25 bases in the middle. The length of the CDR3 is 19 residues. CDR3 residues: CASSPSRSYRVGLHNEQFF. CDR3 coding DNA: TGTGCCAGCTCACCATCACGGTCTTACAGGGTGGGACTCCACAATGAGCAGTTCTTC.

The chain carries TRBV4-1 and TRBJ2-7; 8 positions match TRBD2. Germline values: CDR1 MGHRA, CDR2 YSYEKL. V dropped 1 base and J dropped 2; count of bases not matched to a gene: 7. The CDR3 is made up of 16 amino acids. Written as DNA, the CDR3 is TGCGCCAGCAGCCAAGGCGGGAGGTTTTTTCCCTACGAGCAGTACTTC. Its translation: CASSQGGRFFPYEQYF.

This clonotype came up a few times. V usage is TRBV20-1 and J usage is TRBJ2-1; 11 nucleotides agree with TRBD1. V gave up 6 bases and J gave up 6 bases; unmatched junction bases: 7. CDR1 and CDR2 (germline): DFQATT, SNEGSKA (reference sequence). This CDR3 contains 14 residues. DNA for the CDR3: TGCAGTGCACTCGGGACAGGGGGACGCAATGAGCAGTTCTTC. Its protein is CSALGTGGRNEQFF.

This clonotype showed up just a few times. This chain uses TRBV7-6 with TRBJ1-1, with a weak D call TRBD1 (6 bases). CDR1 and CDR2 (germline): SGHVS, FNYEAQ. This CDR3 has 14 amino acids. V shed 5 bases and J shed 8 bases, with 18 bases lying between them. The CDR3 DNA reads as TGTGCCAGCAGCCCGGACAGAGGGAACTTCGAAGCTTTCTTT. Amino acids: CASSPDRGNFEAFF. The full variable domain, with the rest looked up from reference TRBV7-6 and TRBJ1-1, is GAGVSQSPRYKVTKRGQDVALRCDPISGHVSLYWYRQALGQGPEFLTYFNYEAQQDKSGLPNDRFSAERPEGSISTLTIQRTEQRDSAMYRCASSPDRGNFEAFFGQGTRLTVV.

The chain recombines TRBV5-5 with TRBJ1-5; 7 bases align to TRBD1. Trimming removed 4 bases from V and 7 bases from J; junction bases left unmatched: 11. The CDR3 consists of 15 residues. CDR1 and CDR2 from the germline V gene are SGHKS and YYEKEE (reference sequence). CDR3 loop: CASSTTGEYGQPQHF. The CDR3 nucleotides read TGTGCCAGCAGCACCACAGGGGAGTATGGACAGCCCCAGCATTTT.

This clonotype appeared many times. The chain is built from TRBV25-1 and TRBJ1-5; D remains unclear. V lost 3 bases, J lost 0 bases, and 21 bases lay in between. The germline CDR1 and CDR2 sequences are MGHDK and SYGVNS. The CDR3 is made up of 19 amino acids. CDR3 residues: CASSDGGAVGSNSNQPQHF. As DNA, the CDR3 is TGTGCCAGCAGTGATGGAGGTGCAGTAGGATCTAATAGCAATCAGCCCCAGCATTTT.

The chain recombines TRBV4-3 with TRBJ2-1, with D unresolved. Germline CDR1 LGHNA, CDR2 YSLEER. The CDR3 consists of 16 residues. V was shortened by 1 base and J by 0 bases, with 10 bases between the two germline ends. CDR3 sequence (DNA): TGCGCCAGCAGCCAAGTGACCGGTGGCTCCTACAATGAGCAGTTCTTC. It codes for CASSQVTGGSYNEQFF.

This clonotype came up many times. The V and J genes are TRBV4-3 and TRBJ2-7; TRBD2 aligns across 8 bases. The germline CDR1 and CDR2 sequences are LGHNA and YSLEER. Unmatched junction bases numbered 4, after V lost 1 base and J lost 2 bases. The CDR3 is 15 amino acids. Written as DNA, the CDR3 is TGCGCCAGCAGCCAAGCTCCAGCGGGAGCCTACGAGCAGTACTTC. The encoded protein is CASSQAPAGAYEQYF.

The chain is built from TRBV27 and TRBJ2-7; TRBD2 agrees at 12 bases. Germline CDR1 MNHEY, CDR2 SMNVEV (reference sequence). The CDR3 has 16 residues. J was trimmed by 5 bases and V by 5 bases; bases with no gene match: 10. The CDR3 reads CASSERLAGGPDEQYF. The CDR3 DNA is TGTGCCAGCAGTGAACGTCTAGCGGGGGGGCCGGACGAGCAGTACTTC.

The sample holds a few counts of this clonotype. The chain recombines TRBV10-3 with TRBJ1-1, with 9 bases lining up with TRBD1. The CDR3 spans 13 residues. The V and J ends lost 10 bases and 6 bases, in that order; junction bases with no gene match: 9. CDR1 is ENHRY, CDR2 SYGVKD, per germline. CDR3 DNA sequence: TGTGCCACCTCCGACAGGGGGGACTCTGAAGCTTTCTTT. Protein sequence: CATSDRGDSEAFF.

J is TRBJ1-2 and V is TRBV5-1; no reliable D call. This CDR3 contains 17 residues. The V end lost 0 bases, the J end lost 4 bases, and 19 bases lay between the germline ends. In germline, CDR1 is SGHRS, CDR2 YFSETQ. Here the CDR3 DNA reads TGCGCCAGCAGCTTGGAGTATGGGCAAGGGAAAATCTATGGCTACACCTTC. This sequence encodes CASSLEYGQGKIYGYTF.

This clonotype was seen only a few times. The chain couples TRBV6-1 to TRBJ2-7; no reliable D call. CDR1 and CDR2 from the germline V gene are MNHNS and SASEGT. V was cut by 1 base and J by 10 bases, with 14 bases left in between. CDR3 length: 13 amino acids. DNA of the CDR3: TGTGCCAGCAGTGAAGGTGATCTCTTACTCCAGTACTTC. It yields the protein CASSEGDLLLQYF.

The chain has TRBV3-1 and TRBJ2-1; D possibly corresponds to TRBD2 (5 bases). The CDR3 has 17 residues. Trimming removed 0 bases at V and 1 base at J, with 13 bases between. CDR1 is LGHDT and CDR2 is YNNKEL in the germline V gene (reference sequence). In DNA form, the CDR3 reads TGTGCCAGCAGCCAAGATTTAGACGGGGAATCCTACAATGAGCAGTTCTTC. It translates to CASSQDLDGESYNEQFF.

The rearrangement joins TRBV25-1 to TRBJ1-1, with D unclear. The CDR3 extends over 15 amino acids. V was trimmed by 5 bases and J by 1 base, leaving 14 bases between them. Germline CDR1 reads MGHDK; CDR2 reads SYGVNS. CDR3 amino acids: CASSPRAFGNTEAFF. The DNA for the CDR3 is TGTGCCAGCAGTCCCCGGGCCTTCGGGAACACTGAAGCTTTCTTT.

V gene TRBV12-3 or TRBV12-4 combines with J gene TRBJ2-1; the match to TRBD2 covers 14 bases. The CDR3 has 15 residues. Unmatched junction bases numbered 6, after V lost 6 bases and J lost 8 bases. The DNA of the CDR3 is TGTGCCAGCAGAAGACTAGCGGGAGGGCGTGATGAGCAGTTCTTC. Protein sequence: CASRRLAGGRDEQFF.

The rearrangement links TRBV4-2 to TRBJ2-7; either TRBD1 or TRBD2 may fit D (5 bases each). Trimming pared 1 base from V and 2 bases from J, leaving 15 bases between. Germline lookup yields CDR1 LGHNA and CDR2 YNFKEQ. The CDR3 has 16 amino acids. CDR3 sequence reads: CASSQGEGYETYEQYF. The CDR3 DNA is TGTGCCAGCAGCCAAGGCGAGGGGTATGAGACCTACGAGCAGTACTTC.

In this sample, this clonotype turned up a few times. The CDR3 loop reads CSVEPGKRNEQFF. Here the CDR3 DNA reads TGCAGCGTTGAACCCGGCAAACGCAATGAGCAGTTCTTC. This chain joins TRBV29-1 and TRBJ2-1; D is ambiguous. V lost 2 bases and J 6 bases, leaving 11 bases between the germline ends. Germline V gene sequence: CDR1 SQVTM, CDR2 ANQGSEA. This CDR3 has 13 amino acids.